This T cell receptor (beta chain) was sequenced for a study of T cells after yellow fever vaccination. TCRdb called the 5' RACE reads again in MiXCR, with one record for every CDR3 protein. Among more than 450,000 distinct CDR3 sequences, 21% were seen once, and the ten largest hold roughly 16%. The CDR3 sequence is 17 residues long. The V gene's germline CDR1 is SGHTS and CDR2 YDEGEE. J was trimmed by 4 bases and V by 1 base; bases with no gene match: 4. Material: PBMCs, obtained 21 days after the first yellow fever vaccination. This sequence was found in a man younger than 35 who received the YFV17D yellow fever vaccine. The V and J genes are TRBV5-8 and TRBJ2-2, with 13 positions matching TRBD2. The chain's CDR3 is CASSLTSGGDRTGELFF. DNA of the CDR3: TGTGCCAGCAGCTTGACTAGCGGGGGGGATCGCACCGGGGAGCTGTTTTTT.